Presented here are 11 T cell receptor beta chains from one specimen sequenced in a study of spatial heterogeneity in lung cancer (dated by TCRdb to about 2019). Summary of the overall study and its limitations: The tumor nonsynonymous mutation count correlated with the number of expanded intratumoral alpha and beta TCRs.

The antigens for these receptors are not known. The library was prepared using 5' RACE. The reads were generated on a NextSeq 500. The raw public data were reprocessed by TCRdb itself: fastp quality trimming at Q25, MiXCR clonotype calling, in-frame beta chains only. Merged by CDR3 protein, the rows form single entries marked with the most common genes and DNA. The sample records over 8,500 distinct CDR3 sequences, roughly an eighth of which are singletons. The top ten constitute more than 13% of the sample. The time point tag for this specimen amounts to: sample taken at primary tumor resection. This sample comprised lung tumor tissue, obtained at surgery. The receptor set was obtained from a male donor with early-stage non-small cell lung cancer.

In this sample, this clonotype turned up a few times. The V call is TRBV9, the J call TRBJ2-3, with D perhaps TRBD2 (5 bases). This CDR3 region has 16 residues. Per the germline V gene, CDR1 is SGDLS and CDR2 is YYNGEE. The V end was cut by 0 bases, the J end by 7 bases, with 18 bases between. CDR3 sequence: CASSVGETLHINTQYF. Here the CDR3 DNA reads TGTGCCAGCAGCGTAGGGGAGACCCTTCACATAAATACGCAGTATTTT.

This clonotype qualifies as medium-sized. The chain recombines TRBV12-3 or TRBV12-4 with TRBJ2-7; 10 bases are shared with TRBD1. The ends lost 1 base at V and 4 bases at J; junction bases unmatched: 1. CDR3 size: 14 residues. The CDR3 nucleotides read TGTGCCAGCAGTTTAGTGGGACAGGGGTACGAGCAGTACTTC. It codes for CASSLVGQGYEQYF.

This clonotype has more than one count but fewer than ten. The chain joins TRBV27 to TRBJ2-7; 9 bases align to TRBD1. Germline assignment: CDR1 MNHEY and CDR2 SMNVEV (reference sequence). CDR3 length equals 14 residues. J gave up 4 bases and V 8 bases, and 9 bases lay outside the gene matches. For the CDR3, the DNA is TGTGCCAGCTCTCAGATACAGGGGGCTTACGAGCAGTACTTC. Amino acids: CASSQIQGAYEQYF.

This clonotype has at least ten counts. This chain connects TRBV29-1 to TRBJ2-1; 7 bases map to TRBD1. V lost 8 bases to trimming and J lost 7 bases; unmatched junction nucleotides: 23. This CDR3 contains 17 residues. CDR1 and CDR2 from the germline V gene are SQVTM and ANQGSEA. The CDR3 reads CSLVGTDITFRENEQFF. CDR3 nucleotide sequence: TGCAGCCTAGTGGGGACAGATATTACGTTTAGGGAAAATGAGCAGTTCTTC.

In its sample, this clonotype is medium-sized. The V call is TRBV12-3 or TRBV12-4, the J call TRBJ2-7; 10 bases are shared with TRBD1. CDR3 length: 17 residues. V dropped 5 bases and J dropped 5; count of bases not matched to a gene: 15. Here the CDR3 reads CASSGRQMDRGYDEQYF. As DNA, the CDR3 is TGTGCCAGCAGTGGCCGGCAGATGGACAGGGGGTATGACGAGCAGTACTTC.

This clonotype has ten or more counts. V gene TRBV5-1 combines with J gene TRBJ1-6; the D gene is possibly TRBD1 (5 bases). The CDR3 has 13 residues. Germline V gives CDR1 SGHRS, CDR2 YFSETQ. Between the trimmed V and J ends, which lost 5 bases and 8 bases, there was a span of 11 bases. CDR3 residues: CASSGAEDSPLHF. DNA for the CDR3: TGCGCCAGCAGTGGGGCAGAGGATTCACCCCTCCACTTT.

There are many counts of this clonotype. The chain links TRBV20-1 to TRBJ2-7; D not certain. V was shortened by 7 bases and J by 3 bases, with 13 bases between the two germline ends. The CDR3 runs 12 residues. The germline gives CDR1 DFQATT, CDR2 SNEGSKA (reference sequence). CDR3 amino acids: CSGKGTHYEQYF. CDR3 bases: TGCAGTGGTAAGGGTACGCACTACGAGCAGTACTTC.

This clonotype was recorded many times. The chain carries TRBV15 and TRBJ2-3; 8 nucleotides agree with TRBD2. CDR3 size: 16 residues. CDR1 LNHNV and CDR2 YYDKDF come from the germline V gene (reference sequence). J lost 2 bases, V lost 2 bases, and 6 bases had no gene match. CDR3 DNA sequence: TGTGCCACCAGCAGACGTACTAGCGGATCCACAGATACGCAGTATTTT. Protein: CATSRRTSGSTDTQYF.

This clonotype has at least ten counts. The chain employs TRBV5-4 and TRBJ2-1; 14 bases map to TRBD2. Germline loops: CDR1 SGHNT, CDR2 YYREEE (reference sequence). This CDR3 is built from 17 residues. V lost 4 bases, J lost 1 base, and 4 bases stayed unmatched. The CDR3 sequence is CASSLTSGRGSYNEQFF. In DNA, the CDR3 is TGTGCCAGCAGCCTGACTAGCGGGAGGGGGTCCTACAATGAGCAGTTCTTC.

This clonotype qualifies as medium-sized. This chain uses TRBV29-1 with TRBJ2-5, with 9 nucleotides matching TRBD1. Losses at the gene ends were 5 bases for V and 3 bases for J; bases not matched to a gene: 19. Looked up from germline, CDR1 is SQVTM and CDR2 is ANQGSEA. The CDR3 totals 18 residues. CDR3 coding DNA: TGCAGCGTTCTCGGACTTACAGGGGGCGATTCCAATAAAGAGACCCAGTACTTC. Translation gives CSVLGLTGGDSNKETQYF.

This clonotype has at least ten counts. The V and J genes are TRBV5-1 and TRBJ1-1, with D possibly being TRBD1 (6 bases). From germline, CDR1 is SGHRS and CDR2 YFSETQ. V gave up 3 bases and J gave up 2 bases, with 11 bases separating them. This CDR3 contains 14 residues. CDR3 nucleotide sequence: TGCGCCAGCAGCTCGCAGGGGTCTAACACTGAAGCTTTCTTT. Translating gives CASSSQGSNTEAFF.